This T cell receptor beta chain comes out of a study of shared clonotypes between healthy human individuals. Broader study findings: Having only a few donors restricted how much genetic and exposure-history diversity was captured.

In the sorted-subset replicate PCRs, 150 to 250 ng DNA, 29,000 or so T cell genomes, was used. Data came from immunoSEQ multiplex PCR; TCRdb stores just in-frame clones and leaves some out. This sample yields 2 million to 2.5 million clones, of which around 93% are seen a single time; approximately 0.39% belongs to the top ten. Those who donated, Caucasian adults without exception, all lived in Nashville, Tennessee. The CDR3 sequence is 14 residues long. Germline V gene lookup returns CDR1 SGHRS and CDR2 YFSETQ. With 4 bases removed from V and 0 bases from J, the gap between germline ends came to 8 bases. This clone was found a few times. What it recognizes is unknown.

The sequencing input was naive CD4+ T cells from PBMCs. Subset reported: CD45RA+ positively selected. The sequence was collected from a man between 18 and 29 years old in good health. Some clones in this sample may be carry-over from other donors' samples. This chain uses TRBV5-1 with TRBJ1-3; D uncertain. CDR3 protein: CASSGTASGNTIYF. CDR3 bases: TGCGCCAGCAGCGGAACAGCCTCTGGAAACACCATATATTTT.